This T cell receptor beta chain appears in the sequencing data of a study of blood T cell repertoires in COVID-19. In the study overall: There were acute and convalescent COVID-19 samples, and they came from the United States, Italy and Spain. In each case, the material was cDNA or gDNA derived from T cells, B-cell-depleted T cells, or PBMCs.

Germline loops: CDR1 LNHDA, CDR2 SQIVND (reference sequence). There are 15 residues in the CDR3. V lost 5 bases and J lost 7; bases outside the gene matches: 11. Per the original data handling: Counts of nucleated cells, estimated from reference gene primer amplification, were obtained. Repertoires were generated with immunoSEQ multiplex PCR, while TCRdb's copy carries only in-frame clones and drops some. The D gene and trimming were derived from the DNA, and the V and J assignments and clone size from that table. The sample includes 300,000 to 350,000 clones, roughly 87% seen only once; the top ten take roughly 8.9%. Those enrolled in Seattle joined during active infection and were followed longitudinally afterward.

This receptor was taken from a man under 40 with COVID-19, enrolled during active disease. The sequenced material came from peripheral blood. The rearrangement links TRBV19 to TRBJ2-1; the match to TRBD2 covers 7 bases. In nucleotides, the CDR3 is TGTGCCAGTAGTGCCGGGGGAGGGAGAGGGAATGAGCAGTTCTTC. Its translation is CASSAGGGRGNEQFF.